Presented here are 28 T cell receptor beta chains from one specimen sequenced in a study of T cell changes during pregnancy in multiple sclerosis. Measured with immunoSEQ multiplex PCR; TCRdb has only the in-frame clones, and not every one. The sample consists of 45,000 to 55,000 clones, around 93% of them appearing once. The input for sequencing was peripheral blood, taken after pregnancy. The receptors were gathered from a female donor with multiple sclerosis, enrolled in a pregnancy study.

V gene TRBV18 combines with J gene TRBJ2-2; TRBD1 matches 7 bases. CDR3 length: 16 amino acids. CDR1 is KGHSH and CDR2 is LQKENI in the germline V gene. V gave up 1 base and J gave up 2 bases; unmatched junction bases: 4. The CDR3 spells CASSPRTGYNTGELFF. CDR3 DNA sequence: TGTGCCAGCTCACCACGGACAGGATATAACACCGGGGAGCTGTTTTTT.

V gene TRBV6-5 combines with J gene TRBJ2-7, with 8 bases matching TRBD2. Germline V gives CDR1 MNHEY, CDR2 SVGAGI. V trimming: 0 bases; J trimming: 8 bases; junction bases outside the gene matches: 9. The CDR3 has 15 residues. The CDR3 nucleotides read TGTGCCAGCAGTTACTCTGGAGACGCGGGGGGCCAGCAGTACTTC. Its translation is CASSYSGDAGGQQYF.

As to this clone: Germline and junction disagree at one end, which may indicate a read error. The DNA for the CDR3 is TGTGCCAGCAGCCCCGGGACTAGCGGTGACTTC. Translation gives CASSPGTSGDF. The chain joins TRBV7-9 to TRBJ2-7; 11 nucleotides align to TRBD2. Germline V lookup: CDR1 SEHNR, CDR2 FQNEAQ (reference sequence). The CDR3 spans 11 residues.

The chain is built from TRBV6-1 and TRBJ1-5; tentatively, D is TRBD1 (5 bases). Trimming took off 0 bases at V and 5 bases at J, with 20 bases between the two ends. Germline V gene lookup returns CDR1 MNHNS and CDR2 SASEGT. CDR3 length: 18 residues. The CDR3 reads CASSEARQGETPHQPQHF. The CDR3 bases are TGTGCCAGCAGTGAAGCGAGGCAAGGGGAAACACCACATCAGCCCCAGCATTTT.

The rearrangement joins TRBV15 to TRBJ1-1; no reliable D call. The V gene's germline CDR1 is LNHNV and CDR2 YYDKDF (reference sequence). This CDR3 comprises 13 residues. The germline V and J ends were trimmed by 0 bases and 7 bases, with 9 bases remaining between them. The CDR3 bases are TGTGCCACCAGCAGAGATCCGAGGGATGAAGCTTTCTTT. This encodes CATSRDPRDEAFF.

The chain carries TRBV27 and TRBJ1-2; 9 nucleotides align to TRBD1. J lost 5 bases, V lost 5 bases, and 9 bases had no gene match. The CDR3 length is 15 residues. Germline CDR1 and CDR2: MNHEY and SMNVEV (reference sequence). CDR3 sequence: CASSTLQGAEYGYTF. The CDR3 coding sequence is TGTGCCAGCAGTACCCTACAGGGGGCAGAATATGGCTACACCTTC.

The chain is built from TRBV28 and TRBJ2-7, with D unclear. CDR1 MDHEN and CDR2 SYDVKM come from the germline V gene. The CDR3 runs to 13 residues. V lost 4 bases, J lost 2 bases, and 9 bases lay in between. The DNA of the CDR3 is TGTGCCAGCAGTTCCAGGTTTGCCTACGAGCAGTACTTC. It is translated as CASSSRFAYEQYF.

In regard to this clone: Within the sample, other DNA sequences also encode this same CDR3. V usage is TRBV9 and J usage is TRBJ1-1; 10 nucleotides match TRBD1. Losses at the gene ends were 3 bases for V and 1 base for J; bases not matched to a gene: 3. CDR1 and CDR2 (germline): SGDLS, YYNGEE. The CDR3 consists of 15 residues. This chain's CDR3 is CASSEGTGANTEAFF. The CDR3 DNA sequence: TGTGCCAGCAGCGAGGGGACAGGGGCGAACACTGAAGCTTTCTTT.

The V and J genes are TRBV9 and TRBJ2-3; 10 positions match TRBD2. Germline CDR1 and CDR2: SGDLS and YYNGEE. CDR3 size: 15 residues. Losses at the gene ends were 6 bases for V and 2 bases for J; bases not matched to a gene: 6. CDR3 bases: TGTGCCAGCAAGAGCGGGGGGGTGTCCACAGATACGCAGTATTTT. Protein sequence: CASKSGGVSTDTQYF.

The CDR3: CASSVQTATEAFF. The CDR3 nucleotides are TGTGCCAGCAGCGTCCAGACAGCGACTGAAGCTTTCTTT. The V gene is TRBV7-2, the J gene TRBJ1-1, with D perhaps TRBD1 (5 bases). V shed 5 bases and J shed 5 bases, with 12 bases lying between them. CDR3 size: 13 residues. Germline V gene sequence: CDR1 SGHTA, CDR2 FQGNSA. Complete variable domain (other parts from reference TRBV7-2 and TRBJ1-1): GAGVSQSPSNKVTEKGKDVELRCDPISGHTALYWYRQSLGQGLEFLIYFQGNSAPDKSGLPSDRFSAERTGGSVSTLTIQRTQQEDSAVYLCASSVQTATEAFFGQGTRLTVV.

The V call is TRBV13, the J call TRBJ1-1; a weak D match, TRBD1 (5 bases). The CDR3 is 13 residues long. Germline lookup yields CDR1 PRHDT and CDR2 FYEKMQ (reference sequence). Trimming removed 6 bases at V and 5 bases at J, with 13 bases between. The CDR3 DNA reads TGTGCCAGCAGGCACCGGAGGGGTACTGAAGCTTTCTTT. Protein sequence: CASRHRRGTEAFF.

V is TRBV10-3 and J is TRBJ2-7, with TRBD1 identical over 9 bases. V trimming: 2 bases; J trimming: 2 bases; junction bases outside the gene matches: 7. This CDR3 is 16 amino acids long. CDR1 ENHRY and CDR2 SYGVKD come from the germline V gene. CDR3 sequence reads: CAISEGGTGFAYEQYF. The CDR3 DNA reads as TGTGCCATCAGTGAGGGGGGGACAGGGTTCGCCTACGAGCAGTACTTC.

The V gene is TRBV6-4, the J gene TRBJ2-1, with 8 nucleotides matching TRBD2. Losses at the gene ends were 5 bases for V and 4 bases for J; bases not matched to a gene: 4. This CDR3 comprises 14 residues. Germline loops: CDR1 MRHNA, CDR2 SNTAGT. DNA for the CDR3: TGTGCCAGCAGTCGTAGCGGGGAGTACAATGAGCAGTTCTTC. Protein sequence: CASSRSGEYNEQFF.

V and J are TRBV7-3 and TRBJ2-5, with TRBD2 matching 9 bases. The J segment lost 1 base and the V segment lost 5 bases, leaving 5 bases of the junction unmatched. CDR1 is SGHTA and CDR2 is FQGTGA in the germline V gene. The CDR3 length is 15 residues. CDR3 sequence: CASSLTSGRQETQYF. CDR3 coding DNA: TGTGCCAGCAGCCTGACTAGCGGCCGCCAAGAGACCCAGTACTTC.

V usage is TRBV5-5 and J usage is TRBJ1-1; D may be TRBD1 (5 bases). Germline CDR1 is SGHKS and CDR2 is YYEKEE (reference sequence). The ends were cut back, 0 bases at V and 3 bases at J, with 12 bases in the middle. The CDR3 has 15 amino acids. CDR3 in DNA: TGTGCCAGCAGCTTGGAGACGGGGGAGTACACTGAAGCTTTCTTT. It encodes CASSLETGEYTEAFF.

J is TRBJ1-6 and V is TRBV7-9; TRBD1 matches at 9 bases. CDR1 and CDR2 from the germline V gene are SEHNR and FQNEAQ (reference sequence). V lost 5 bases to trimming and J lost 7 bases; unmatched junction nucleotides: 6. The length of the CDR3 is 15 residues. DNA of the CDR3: TGTGCCAGCAGCGCGCTGACAGGGGGAAATTCACCCCTCCACTTT. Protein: CASSALTGGNSPLHF.

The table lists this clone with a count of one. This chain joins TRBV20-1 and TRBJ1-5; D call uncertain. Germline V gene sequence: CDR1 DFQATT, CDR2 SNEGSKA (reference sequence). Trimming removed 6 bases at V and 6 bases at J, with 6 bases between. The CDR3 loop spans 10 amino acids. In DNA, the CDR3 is TGCAGTGCAAATAGTCAGCCCCAGCATTTT. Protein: CSANSQPQHF.

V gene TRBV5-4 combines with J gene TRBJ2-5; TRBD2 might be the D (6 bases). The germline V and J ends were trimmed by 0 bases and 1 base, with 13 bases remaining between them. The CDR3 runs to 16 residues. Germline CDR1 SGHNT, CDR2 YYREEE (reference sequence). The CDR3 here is CASSLGRASIQETQYF. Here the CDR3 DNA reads TGTGCCAGCAGCTTGGGGAGGGCTTCGATCCAAGAGACCCAGTACTTC.

CDR3 in amino acids: CASSYGSSGNTIYF. CDR3 DNA sequence: TGTGCCAGCAGCTACGGTAGCTCTGGAAACACCATATATTTT. The chain combines TRBV9 with TRBJ1-3; no firm D call. The CDR3 totals 14 residues. The germline V gene encodes CDR1 SGDLS and CDR2 YYNGEE. V gave up 4 bases and J gave up 0 bases, with 8 bases separating them. Combining the CDR3 with reference TRBV9 and TRBJ1-3 gives the whole variable domain DSGVTQTPKHLITATGQRVTLRCSPRSGDLSVYWYQQSLDQGLQFLIQYYNGEERAKGNILERFSAQQFPDLHSELNLSSLELGDSALYFCASSYGSSGNTIYFGEGSWLTVV.

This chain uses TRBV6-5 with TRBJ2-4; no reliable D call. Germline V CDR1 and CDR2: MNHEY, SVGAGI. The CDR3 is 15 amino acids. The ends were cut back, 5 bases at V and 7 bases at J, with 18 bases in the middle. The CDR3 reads CASSPSATSGNIQYF. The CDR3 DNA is TGTGCCAGCAGTCCCTCGGCCACGTCCGGGAACATTCAGTACTTC.

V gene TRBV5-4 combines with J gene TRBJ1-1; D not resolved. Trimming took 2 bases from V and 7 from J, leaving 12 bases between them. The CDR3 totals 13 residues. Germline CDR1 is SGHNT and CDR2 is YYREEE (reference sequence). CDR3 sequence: CASSLGGMVEAFF. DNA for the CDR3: TGTGCCAGCAGCTTAGGAGGGATGGTTGAAGCTTTCTTT. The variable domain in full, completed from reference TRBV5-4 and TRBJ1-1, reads ETGVTQSPTHLIKTRGQQVTLRCSSQSGHNTVSWYQQALGQGPQFIFQYYREEENGRGNFPPRFSGLQFPNYSSELNVNALELDDSALYLCASSLGGMVEAFFGQGTRLTVV.

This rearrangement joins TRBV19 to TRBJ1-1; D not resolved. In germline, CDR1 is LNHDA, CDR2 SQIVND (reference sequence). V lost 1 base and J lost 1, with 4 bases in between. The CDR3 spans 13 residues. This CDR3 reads CASSIGQNTEAFF. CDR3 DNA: TGTGCCAGTAGTATAGGGCAGAACACTGAAGCTTTCTTT.

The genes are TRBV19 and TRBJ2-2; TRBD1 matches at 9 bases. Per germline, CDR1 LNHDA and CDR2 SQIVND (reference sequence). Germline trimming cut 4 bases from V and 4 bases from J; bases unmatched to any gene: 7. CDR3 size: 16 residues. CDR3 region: CASSTRTGASTGELFF. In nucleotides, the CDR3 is TGTGCCAGTAGTACCCGGACAGGGGCGAGCACCGGGGAGCTGTTTTTT.

In DNA, the CDR3 is TGTGCCACCAGCAGAGATGCAGGGGACACTGAAGCTTTCTTT. Protein product: CATSRDAGDTEAFF. The gene calls are TRBV15 and TRBJ1-1; a possible D gene is TRBD1 (6 bases). CDR1 is LNHNV, CDR2 YYDKDF, per germline (reference sequence). The V end was cut by 0 bases, the J end by 3 bases, with 8 bases between. The CDR3 is made up of 14 amino acids.

CDR3 loop: CASSRGQGSGYTF. The CDR3 DNA reads TGTGCCAGCAGCCGCGGACAGGGGAGCGGCTACACCTTC. The genes are TRBV9 and TRBJ1-2; 9 bases fit TRBD1. The CDR3 consists of 13 residues. The V and J ends lost 4 bases and 8 bases, in that order; junction bases with no gene match: 6. The V gene's germline CDR1 is SGDLS and CDR2 YYNGEE.

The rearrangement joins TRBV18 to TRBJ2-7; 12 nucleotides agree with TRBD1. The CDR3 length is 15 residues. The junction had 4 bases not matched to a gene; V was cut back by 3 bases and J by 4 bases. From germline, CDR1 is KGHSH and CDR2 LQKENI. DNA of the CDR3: TGTGCCAGCTCACCGGGACAGGGGGCTTTTTACGAGCAGTACTTC. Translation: CASSPGQGAFYEQYF.

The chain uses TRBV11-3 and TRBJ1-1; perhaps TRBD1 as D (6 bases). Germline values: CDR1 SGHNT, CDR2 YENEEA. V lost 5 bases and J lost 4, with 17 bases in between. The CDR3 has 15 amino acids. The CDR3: CASSPSRGGGTEAFF. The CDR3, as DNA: TGTGCCAGCAGCCCTTCAAGGGGGGGAGGCACTGAAGCTTTCTTT. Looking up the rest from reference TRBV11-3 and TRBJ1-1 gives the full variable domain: EAGVVQSPRYKIIEKKQPVAFWCNPISGHNTLYWYLQNLGQGPELLIRYENEEAVDDSQLPKDRFSAERLKGVDSTLKIQPAELGDSAVYLCASSPSRGGGTEAFFGQGTRLTVV.

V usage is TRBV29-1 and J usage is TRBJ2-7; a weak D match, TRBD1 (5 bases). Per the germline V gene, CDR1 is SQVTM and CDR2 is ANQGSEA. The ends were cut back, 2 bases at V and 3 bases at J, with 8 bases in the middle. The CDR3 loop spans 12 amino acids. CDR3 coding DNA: TGCAGCGTTGAACAGGGAAACTACGAGCAGTACTTC. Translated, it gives CSVEQGNYEQYF.